This T cell receptor beta chain was retrieved from a study of human T cells and chemical hapten exposure (dated by TCRdb to the early 2020s). About the investigation overall: For sensitization, 2% DPC in acetone was applied to an approximately 2 cm by approximately 2 cm area of upper inner arm skin. Weekly therapeutic DPC doses were additionally applied to the scalp of patients throughout the roughly 25-week study period. Patch tests used Finn chambers with 0.01% DPC on the upper back, scored after 6 days by International Contact Dermatitis Research Group standards. The mostly female patient cohort included alopecia areata with under or over 50% scalp involvement, alopecia totalis and alopecia universalis. Libraries were pooled for sequencing, and per-sample TCR yields varied mainly because of small differences in library volumes within the pool. This study followed changes in the peripheral blood TCR repertoire in vivo during primary and secondary sensitization of alopecia patients to the hapten diphenylcyclopropenone (DPC). Patient blood was sampled pre-sensitization (week 0) and at 2, 6 and about 24 weeks after DPC sensitization. Blood for TCR sequencing was provided by twenty-nine alopecia patients at one to four time points (pre-sensitization, 2, 6 and 24 weeks).

This clonotype was seen at least ten times. The antigen it binds to is not known. No base quality values were provided; no much bigger clone lies one nucleotide off. The library was generated by RACE. The sample was run on a NextSeq 500. Library preparation attached unique molecular identifiers to individual cDNA molecules for quantitative, reproducible TCR counting. From each blood RNA sample, both TCR alpha and TCR beta chains were sequenced. In the authors' own workflow: The median number of TCRs per sample was some 100,000, ranging from about 23,224 to 750,000. V, J and CDR3 annotation of the TCR reads was performed with the Decombinator software suite. Every sample was subsampled to the same number of TCRs (28,000) for the PS versus PT1 abundance plots. TCRs were defined as expanded if absent before sensitization and observed at least eight times at the 2-week time point. TCRdb ran its own pipeline on the public reads, namely fastp trimming at Q25 and MiXCR clone calling, and kept in-frame beta chains. Rows matching on CDR3 protein sequence are summarized as one entry with the most common DNA and genes. For this entry, the V and J calls and clone size follow TCRdb and not the study's own pipeline. For this sample the table gives 55,000 to 75,000 distinct CDR3 sequences, of which over 10% were detected only once. The ten largest clones add up to 2% to 3% of the sample.

Study-wide conclusions, independent of this receptor: Patch test score correlated positively with the number of PT1 expanded TCRs, reaching significance at thresholds 8, 16 and 32 but not at 4. DPC sensitization did not change how many TCRs were above 1 in 1000 frequency, and no evidence was found of alterations in global repertoire structure. After repeated subsampling, changes were observed in the strength of the expansion versus patch-test correlation and in the threshold at which the correlation became significant. Significantly more large CDR3 similarity clusters were formed by expanded TCRs than by pre-sensitization or healthy control sets, consistent with antigen-driven responses. Alopecia, a presumed autoimmune disease, was present in all patients, so the immune response of the patients might differ from that of healthy individuals.

What this sample's time point label stands for: patch test 3, about 24 weeks after DPC sensitization. The intended sense of this specimen's treatment or condition label: therapeutic diphenylcyclopropenone sensitization with weekly scalp DPC. At each patch-test visit, blood was drawn before the patch test was applied. Patients were eligible if aged 18 to 70, diagnosed with alopecia and judged suitable for DPC therapy, and pregnant patients were excluded. Total RNA was isolated from unfractionated whole blood collected in Tempus Blood RNA tubes. V was cut back by 0 bases and J by 2 bases, leaving a gap of 19 bases between them. Including cysteine and phenylalanine, the CDR3 has 18 amino acids. The sequence is cut down to CDR3 DNA, 54 bases in frame from base 1. The germline V gene encodes CDR1 SGHNT and CDR2 YENEEA.

The sequencing used whole blood, collected in connection with sensitization to the hapten diphenylcyclopropenone (DPC). The chain was built from TRBV11-3 and TRBJ1-2; the D gene is not confidently resolved. This clonotype was sampled from a man aged 30 to 45 with alopecia areata. Some clones in this sample may be carry-over from other donors' samples. The CDR3 protein: CASSLDRMILPLNYGYTF. The DNA is as follows: TGTGCCAGCAGCTTAGATCGGATGATACTACCATTGAACTATGGCTACACCTTC. Supplemented by the reference TRBV11-3 and TRBJ1-2 proteins around the CDR3, the complete variable domain is EAGVVQSPRYKIIEKKQPVAFWCNPISGHNTLYWYLQNLGQGPELLIRYENEEAVDDSQLPKDRFSAERLKGVDSTLKIQPAELGDSAVYLCASSLDRMILPLNYGYTFGSGTRLTVV.